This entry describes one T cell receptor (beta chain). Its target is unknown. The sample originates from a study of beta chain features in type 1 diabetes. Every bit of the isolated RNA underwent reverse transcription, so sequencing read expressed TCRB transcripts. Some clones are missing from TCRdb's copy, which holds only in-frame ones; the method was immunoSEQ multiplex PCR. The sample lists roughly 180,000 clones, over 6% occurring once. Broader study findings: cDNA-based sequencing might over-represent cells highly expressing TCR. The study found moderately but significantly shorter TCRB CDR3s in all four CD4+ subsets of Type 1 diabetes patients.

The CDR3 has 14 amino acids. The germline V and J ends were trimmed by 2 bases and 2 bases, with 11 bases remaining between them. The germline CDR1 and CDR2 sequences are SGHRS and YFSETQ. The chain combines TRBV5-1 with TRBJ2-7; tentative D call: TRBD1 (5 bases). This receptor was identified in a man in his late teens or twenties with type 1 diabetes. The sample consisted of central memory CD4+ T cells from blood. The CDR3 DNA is TGCGCCAGCAGCTTCAACAGGAGCCCCTACGAGCAGTACTTC. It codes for CASSFNRSPYEQYF.